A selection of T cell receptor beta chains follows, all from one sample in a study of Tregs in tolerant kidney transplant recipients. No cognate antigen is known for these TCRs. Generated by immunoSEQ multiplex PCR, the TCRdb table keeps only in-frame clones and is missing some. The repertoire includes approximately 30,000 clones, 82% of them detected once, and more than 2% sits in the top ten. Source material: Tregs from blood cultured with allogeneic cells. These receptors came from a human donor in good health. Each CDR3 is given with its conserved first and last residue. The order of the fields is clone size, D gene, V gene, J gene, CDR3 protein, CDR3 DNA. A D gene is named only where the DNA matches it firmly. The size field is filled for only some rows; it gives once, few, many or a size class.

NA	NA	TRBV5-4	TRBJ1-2	CASSADVNYGYTF	TGTGCCAGCAGCGCGGACGTTAACTATGGCTACACCTTC
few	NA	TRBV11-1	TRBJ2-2	CASSLAFGQTNTGELFF	TGTGCCAGCAGCTTAGCGTTCGGACAGACGAACACCGGGGAGCTGTTTTTT
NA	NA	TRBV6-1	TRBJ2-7	CASRQGQYEQYF	TGTGCCAGCAGACAGGGTCAGTACGAGCAGTACTTC
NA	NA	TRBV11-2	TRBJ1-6	CASSFVGSPLHF	TGTGCCAGCAGCTTTGTTGGGTCACCCCTCCACTTT
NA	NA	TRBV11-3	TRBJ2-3	CASSLGQYTDTQYF	TGTGCCAGCAGCTTGGGCCAATACACAGATACGCAGTATTTT
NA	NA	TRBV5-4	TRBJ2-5	CASSWKSGPQETQYF	TGTGCCAGCAGCTGGAAATCGGGACCCCAAGAGACCCAGTACTTC
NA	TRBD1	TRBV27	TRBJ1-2	CASSARDRGYGYTF	TGTGCCAGCAGTGCCCGGGACAGGGGCTATGGCTACACCTTC
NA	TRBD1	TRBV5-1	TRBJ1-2	CASSNDRGPLYGYTF	TGCGCCAGCAGCAATGACAGGGGGCCCCTCTATGGCTACACCTTC
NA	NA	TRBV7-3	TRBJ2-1	CASSPFPVGGSRLNEQFF	TGTGCCAGCAGCCCATTTCCTGTTGGGGGCAGTAGGCTCAATGAGCAGTTCTTC
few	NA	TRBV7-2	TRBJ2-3	CASSGASTDTQYF	TGTGCCAGCAGCGGGGCGAGCACAGATACGCAGTATTTT
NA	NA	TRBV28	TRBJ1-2	CASSFILNYGYTF	TGTGCCAGCAGTTTTATCCTAAACTATGGCTACACCTTC
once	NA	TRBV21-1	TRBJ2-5	CASSIPDRDRETQYF	TGTGCCAGCAGCATCCCTGACAGGGACAGAGAGACCCAGTACTTC
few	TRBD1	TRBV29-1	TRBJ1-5	CSVIIQGANNQPQHF	TGCAGCGTTATTATTCAGGGGGCGAACAATCAGCCCCAGCATTTT
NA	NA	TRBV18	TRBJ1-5	CASSMSQGTVQPQHF	TGTGCCAGCTCAATGTCGCAGGGGACTGTTCAGCCCCAGCATTTT
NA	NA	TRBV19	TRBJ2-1	CASSISEANEQFF	TGTGCCAGTAGTATTTCAGAGGCTAATGAGCAGTTCTTC
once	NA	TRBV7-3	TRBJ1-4	CASSFRKGANEKLFF	TGTGCCAGCAGCTTTCGTAAGGGAGCTAATGAAAAACTGTTTTTT
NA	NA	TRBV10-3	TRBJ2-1	CAIRSALGRGAHEQFF	TGTGCCATCAGAAGCGCCCTGGGGCGGGGCGCCCATGAGCAGTTCTTC
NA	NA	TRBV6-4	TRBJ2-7	CASRRLADQYF	TGTGCCAGCAGGAGACTCGCGGATCAGTACTTC
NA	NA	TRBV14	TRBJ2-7	CASSRRYGSSYEQYF	TGTGCCAGCAGCCGGCGCTACGGGAGCTCCTACGAGCAGTACTTC
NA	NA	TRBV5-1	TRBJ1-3	CASSPRFWGREDTIYF	TGCGCCAGCAGCCCCCGATTTTGGGGGAGGGAAGACACCATATATTTT
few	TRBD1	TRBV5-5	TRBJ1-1	CASSSSLGTGARNTEAFF	TGTGCCAGCAGCTCTTCCCTCGGGACAGGGGCTAGGAACACTGAAGCTTTCTTT
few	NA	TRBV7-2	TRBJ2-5	CASSFNSRETQYF	TGTGCCAGCAGCTTTAACTCACGGGAGACCCAGTACTTC
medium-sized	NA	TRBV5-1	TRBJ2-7	CASSSGSLGTYEQYF	TGCGCCAGCAGCTCGGGGTCTTTGGGTACCTACGAGCAGTACTTC
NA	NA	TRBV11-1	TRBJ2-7	CASSFAGVTYEQYF	TGTGCCAGCAGCTTTGCAGGGGTGACCTACGAGCAGTACTTC
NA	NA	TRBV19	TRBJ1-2	CASSIKRARGYTF	TGTGCCAGTAGTATTAAGAGGGCTCGAGGCTACACCTTC
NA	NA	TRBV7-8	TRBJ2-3	CASSLEGVSTDTQYF	TGTGCCAGCAGCTTAGAGGGGGTTAGTACAGATACGCAGTATTTT
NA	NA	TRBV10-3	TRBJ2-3	CAISGGGAGFDTQYF	TGTGCCATCAGTGGAGGGGGGGCCGGGTTTGATACGCAGTATTTT
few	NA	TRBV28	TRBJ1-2	CASIATPGYGYTF	TGTGCCAGCATCGCGACGCCGGGCTATGGCTACACCTTC
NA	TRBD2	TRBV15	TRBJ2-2	CATSRDLREGAGELFF	TGTGCCACCAGCAGAGATTTGAGGGAGGGCGCCGGGGAGCTGTTTTTT
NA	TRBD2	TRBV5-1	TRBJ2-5	CASSLYGGGETQYF	TGCGCCAGCAGCTTGTACGGGGGAGGGGAGACCCAGTACTTC
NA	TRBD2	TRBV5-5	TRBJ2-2	CASSLRLAGAFGLAGELFF	TGTGCCAGCAGCTTGAGACTAGCGGGGGCCTTTGGTTTAGCCGGGGAGCTGTTTTTT
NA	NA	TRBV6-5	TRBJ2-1	CASSSFGVGGNNEQFF	TGTGCCAGCAGTTCCTTCGGGGTAGGAGGGAACAATGAGCAGTTCTTC
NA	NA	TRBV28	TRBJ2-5	CASSLIGETQYF	TGTGCCAGCAGTTTAATAGGAGAGACCCAGTACTTC
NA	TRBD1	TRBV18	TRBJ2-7	CASSPGTGRYEQYF	TGTGCCAGCTCACCAGGGACAGGGAGGTACGAGCAGTACTTC
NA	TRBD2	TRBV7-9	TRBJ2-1	CASSPSGGTNEQFF	TGTGCCAGCAGTCCCTCGGGGGGAACTAATGAGCAGTTCTTC
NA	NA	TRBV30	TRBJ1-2	CAWSPGSAYGYTF	TGTGCCTGGAGTCCCGGGAGCGCCTATGGCTACACCTTC
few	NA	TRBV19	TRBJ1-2	CASSPGAGGYTF	TGTGCCAGTAGTCCGGGGGCGGGAGGCTACACCTTC
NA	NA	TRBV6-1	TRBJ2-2	CATQNRETGELFF	TGTGCCACCCAGAACAGGGAAACCGGGGAGCTGTTTTTT
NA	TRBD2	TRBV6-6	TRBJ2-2	CASRAGGRTGELFF	TGTGCCAGCAGAGCGGGAGGACGGACCGGGGAGCTGTTTTTT
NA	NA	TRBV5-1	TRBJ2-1	CASSFQGSDEQFF	TGCGCCAGCAGCTTCCAGGGGAGCGATGAGCAGTTCTTC
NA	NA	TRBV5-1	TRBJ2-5	CASSLNPRGSETQYF	TGCGCCAGCAGCTTGAACCCTCGGGGGAGTGAGACCCAGTACTTC
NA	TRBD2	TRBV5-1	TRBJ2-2	CASNPAASGVAGELFF	TGCGCCAGCAACCCGGCGGCTAGCGGGGTCGCCGGGGAGCTGTTTTTT
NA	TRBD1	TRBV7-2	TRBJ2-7	CASSLGPDRSYEQYF	TGTGCCAGCAGCTTAGGGCCGGACAGGTCTTACGAGCAGTACTTC
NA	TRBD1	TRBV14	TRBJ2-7	CASSLLIGTGGYEQYF	TGTGCCAGCAGCCTTTTAATTGGGACAGGCGGGTACGAGCAGTACTTC
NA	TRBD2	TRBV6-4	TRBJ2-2	CASSDYGTSERKGELFF	TGTGCCAGCAGCGATTACGGCACTAGCGAGAGGAAAGGGGAGCTGTTTTTT